Here is one T cell receptor beta chain with its context. The sample originates from a study of blood T cell repertoires in COVID-19. Individuals aged roughly 18 to 95 years were recruited from about two dozen US areas. Cohort placement rested on clinical history that participants reported themselves. Symptom resolution, clearance, or two negative PCRs marked the recovered donors of Cohort 3. The protocol was immunoSEQ multiplex PCR, while the TCRdb copy is restricted to in-frame clones and leaves out a portion. The table lists some 270,000 clones, about 80% of them singletons. V lost 3 bases to trimming and J lost 0 bases, with 15 bases between them. The CDR3 length is 17 residues. Germline V gene sequence: CDR1 KGHSH, CDR2 LQKENI.

V is TRBV18 and J is TRBJ1-3; possible D gene TRBD1, 6 bases. The sequence was collected from a man aged 50 or older who had recovered from COVID-19. What was sequenced was PBMCs or T cells enriched from blood (not recorded which). The CDR3 DNA follows: TGTGCCAGCTCACCGTTCACAGGGCAGAGCTCTGGAAACACCATATATTTT. It translates to CASSPFTGQSSGNTIYF. Filled out from reference TRBV18 and TRBJ1-3, the complete variable domain reads NAGVMQNPRHLVRRRGQEARLRCSPMKGHSHVYWYRQLPEEGLKFMVYLQKENIIDESGMPKERFSAEFPKEGPSILRIQQVVRGDSAAYFCASSPFTGQSSGNTIYFGEGSWLTVV.